The 17 T cell receptor beta chains below were found in one sample sequenced in a study of shared clonotypes between healthy human individuals. Some clones are missing from TCRdb's copy, which holds only in-frame ones; the method was immunoSEQ multiplex PCR. Here the sample spans around 500,000 clones, about 76% being singletons. The sample consisted of PBMCs. The receptors originated from a woman aged 40 to 49 in good health. Some clones in this sample may be carry-over from other donors' samples.

The V and J genes are TRBV11-2 and TRBJ2-1; D perhaps matches TRBD1 (8 bases). With 2 bases removed from V and 8 bases from J, the gap between germline ends came to 16 bases. Per germline, CDR1 SGHAT and CDR2 FQNNGV. The length of the CDR3 is 15 residues. This CDR3 is CASSLRQGRVDEQFF. The CDR3 DNA sequence: TGTGCCAGCAGCTTAAGACAGGGGAGGGTCGATGAGCAGTTCTTC. The full variable domain, its missing parts supplied by reference TRBV11-2 and TRBJ2-1, is EAGVAQSPRYKIIEKRQSVAFWCNPISGHATLYWYQQILGQGPKLLIQFQNNGVVDDSQLPKDRFSAERLKGVDSTLKIQPAKLEDSAVYLCASSLRQGRVDEQFFGPGTRLTVL.

This CDR3 is CASSLQGTNTEAFF. CDR3 bases: TGTGCCAGCTCATTACAGGGTACGAACACTGAAGCTTTCTTT. This chain uses TRBV18 with TRBJ1-1, with a weak D call TRBD1 (6 bases). Between the trimmed V and J ends, which lost 5 bases and 1 base, there was a span of 11 bases. There are 14 residues in the CDR3. Germline CDR1 KGHSH, CDR2 LQKENI.

This rearrangement joins TRBV27 to TRBJ1-1; a weak D match, TRBD1 (6 bases). This CDR3 has 16 amino acids. Trimming cost V 5 bases and J 5 bases, with 21 bases left between them. CDR1 and CDR2 from the germline V gene are MNHEY and SMNVEV (reference sequence). The CDR3: CASSVHGGLRGTEAFF. As DNA, the CDR3 is TGTGCCAGCAGTGTACACGGGGGGCTCAGGGGAACTGAAGCTTTCTTT.

The chain employs TRBV29-1 and TRBJ2-7; 9 bases are a match to TRBD2. The CDR3 is 12 residues long. Per the germline V gene, CDR1 is SQVTM and CDR2 is ANQGSEA. J was trimmed by 2 bases and V by 7 bases; bases with no gene match: 3. CDR3 amino acids: CSAGTSTYEQYF. The CDR3, as DNA: TGCAGCGCTGGGACTAGCACCTACGAGCAGTACTTC.

The V call is TRBV18, the J call TRBJ2-5; 8 bases agree with TRBD2. The end of the DNA aligns better with TRBJ2-7, so the J call may be wrong. CDR3 length: 20 amino acids. CDR1 is KGHSH and CDR2 is LQKENI in the germline V gene. Written as DNA, the CDR3 is TGTGCCAGCTCACCCCGTAACAGCGGGAGCCTCGGTCGAAGCTCCTACGAGCAGTACTTC. It encodes CASSPRNSGSLGRSSYEQYF.

The gene calls are TRBV7-9 and TRBJ1-1; no reliable D call. The CDR3 is 13 amino acids. The V end lost 11 bases, the J end lost 1 base, and 14 bases lay between the germline ends. CDR1 and CDR2 (germline): SEHNR, FQNEAQ (reference sequence). CDR3 sequence: CAGGREGNTEAFF. As DNA, the CDR3 is TGTGCCGGAGGCCGAGAAGGGAACACTGAAGCTTTCTTT.

The chain couples TRBV10-2 to TRBJ2-1, with no clear D. This CDR3 is 12 amino acids long. V was shortened by 4 bases and J by 6 bases, with 7 bases between the two germline ends. Per the germline V gene, CDR1 is WSHSY and CDR2 is SAAADI. The CDR3 is CASSVSVNEQFF. Written as DNA, the CDR3 is TGCGCCAGCAGTGTAAGCGTCAATGAGCAGTTCTTC.

On this clone itself: A clone one base away is much larger, so this may be a read error. The gene calls are TRBV6-5 and TRBJ2-7; possibly TRBD1 for D (6 bases). Germline V gene sequence: CDR1 MNHEY, CDR2 SVGAGI. Trimming shortened V by 5 bases and J by 1 base, and 9 bases separated the two germline ends. The CDR3 is 13 residues long. CDR3 in amino acids: CASSRTESYEQYF. CDR3 bases: TGTGCCAGCAGTAGGACAGAGTCCTACGAGCAGTACTTC.

This clone was detected only a few times. The DNA for the CDR3 is TGTGCCAGCAGCCCTAGCGGGAGACCGACCTACGAGCAGTACTTC. Its translation: CASSPSGRPTYEQYF. V and J are TRBV4-2 and TRBJ2-7, with 10 bases identical to TRBD2. The CDR3 consists of 15 residues. Looked up from germline, CDR1 is LGHNA and CDR2 is YNFKEQ. After removal of 4 bases from V and 2 bases from J, the junction contained 5 bases not matched to a gene.

This clone has a single count. This chain links TRBV18 with TRBJ2-7; 7 bases align to TRBD2. Germline lookup yields CDR1 KGHSH and CDR2 LQKENI. The CDR3 is made up of 15 amino acids. The junction had 3 bases not matched to a gene; V was cut back by 0 bases and J by 1 base. CDR3 nucleotides: TGTGCCAGCTCACCACCATTGGGGGGGTCCTACGAGCAGTACTTC. Encoded protein: CASSPPLGGSYEQYF.

To note about this clone: With a much larger clone just one base away, this may be a read error. Other nucleotide sequences from this sample produce the same CDR3. J is TRBJ1-2 and V is TRBV2, with 7 bases matching TRBD1. The germline V gene encodes CDR1 SNHLY and CDR2 FYNNEI. CDR3 size: 12 residues. The CDR3: CASDREGYGYTF. CDR3 nucleotide sequence: TGTGCCAGCGACAGGGAAGGCTATGGCTACACTTTC.

This chain connects TRBV29-1 to TRBJ2-5; a possible D gene is TRBD2 (5 bases). The end of the DNA fits TRBJ2-7 better, so the J call may be wrong. The CDR3 runs 11 residues. The germline gives CDR1 SQVTM, CDR2 ANQGSEA. The CDR3 DNA follows: TGCAGCGTTGGGGAGTCCTACGAGCAGTACTTC. Translated: CSVGESYEQYF.

The V and J genes are TRBV5-1 and TRBJ2-5; TRBD1 matches 7 bases. CDR1 and CDR2 (germline): SGHRS, YFSETQ. With 4 bases clipped from V and 5 bases from J, the junction kept 11 bases outside the gene matches. This CDR3 has 15 residues. The CDR3 region is CASSPRQGVWETQYF. The DNA of the CDR3 is TGCGCCAGCAGCCCCCGGCAGGGGGTCTGGGAGACCCAGTACTTC.

This clone was observed many times. The genes are TRBV19 and TRBJ1-4; 9 bases fit TRBD1. Germline trimming cut 4 bases from V and 7 bases from J; bases unmatched to any gene: 7. CDR3 length: 15 amino acids. In germline, CDR1 is LNHDA, CDR2 SQIVND (reference sequence). The CDR3 sequence: CASSTLQGASEKLFF. The CDR3 DNA reads as TGTGCCAGTAGTACCCTACAGGGGGCGAGTGAAAAACTGTTTTTT.

V gene TRBV30 combines with J gene TRBJ2-3, with 11 bases fitting TRBD2. The CDR3 contains 18 residues. V dropped 3 bases and J dropped 3; count of bases not matched to a gene: 14. The germline V gene has CDR1 GTSNPN and CDR2 SVGIG (reference sequence). The CDR3 DNA follows: TGTGCCTGGAGAACTGGAGGTGGACTAGCGGGCTTTACAGATACGCAGTATTTT. Its protein is CAWRTGGGLAGFTDTQYF.

The chain carries TRBV5-1 and TRBJ1-1, with 9 bases matching TRBD1. With V trimmed by 3 bases and J by 6 bases, 6 bases remained unmatched. The CDR3 sequence is 14 residues long. From germline, CDR1 is SGHRS and CDR2 YFSETQ. CDR3 protein: CASSSQGAGAEAFF. CDR3 nucleotides: TGCGCCAGCAGCTCACAGGGGGCAGGGGCTGAAGCTTTCTTT.

This clone was recorded only once. V and J are TRBV19 and TRBJ2-3; D unresolved. The germline V gene encodes CDR1 LNHDA and CDR2 SQIVND (reference sequence). The CDR3 is made up of 15 amino acids. Trimming left V 3 bases short and J 4 bases short, with 14 bases between. The DNA of the CDR3 is TGTGCCAGTAGTATGGCCCCGGCCCTTTCAGATACGCAGTATTTT. Amino acids: CASSMAPALSDTQYF.